This T cell receptor (beta chain) was documented in a study of blood T cell repertoires in COVID-19. Across the whole study: T cells, B-cell-depleted T cells, or PBMCs supplied cDNA or gDNA.

As handled by the study authors: Reference gene primer amplification gave estimated nucleated cell counts. Assay used: immunoSEQ multiplex PCR; TCRdb lists only in-frame clones, some missing. Clone size and V and J calls were adopted from that table, with D and trimming inferred from the DNA. Of roughly 250,000 clones listed, more than 70% are singletons. CDR1 SGHAT and CDR2 FQNNGV come from the germline V gene. The CDR3 covers 15 residues. Between the trimmed V and J ends, which lost 0 bases and 8 bases, there was a span of 16 bases. The receptor was isolated from a man aged 35 to 55 with active or convalescent COVID-19. The genes are TRBV11-2 and TRBJ1-2, with D tentatively TRBD1 (6 bases). The material sequenced was peripheral blood. Written as DNA, the CDR3 is TGTGCCAGCAGCTTAGATGCGCAGGGGCGAGGAGGCTACACCTTC. It encodes CASSLDAQGRGGYTF. Supplemented by reference TRBV11-2 and TRBJ1-2, the full variable domain reads EAGVAQSPRYKIIEKRQSVAFWCNPISGHATLYWYQQILGQGPKLLIQFQNNGVVDDSQLPKDRFSAERLKGVDSTLKIQPAKLEDSAVYLCASSLDAQGRGGYTFGSGTRLTVV.